The clone carrying this T cell receptor (beta chain) was observed once. The protocol was immunoSEQ multiplex PCR, while the TCRdb copy is restricted to in-frame clones and leaves out a portion. The sample yields some 9,600 clones, over 55% seen once. This sample is drawn from a study of OX40 agonist ivuxolimab in advanced cancers. Autoimmune disease history or systemic immunosuppression excluded patients. This TCR derives from an adult with an advanced solid tumor such as melanoma, head and neck, liver or kidney cancer. The sample consisted of CD4+ or CD8+ T cells sorted from blood, taken in a trial of the OX40 agonist ivuxolimab.

The CDR3 reads CSVPYLKRSGGYEQYF. The CDR3 DNA sequence: TGCAGCGTTCCTTACCTGAAAAGGTCCGGGGGATACGAGCAGTACTTC. The chain couples TRBV29-1 to TRBJ2-7, with D possibly TRBD2 on 6 matching bases. Per the germline V gene, CDR1 is SQVTM and CDR2 is ANQGSEA. The V end was cut by 5 bases, the J end by 4 bases, with 24 bases between. This CDR3 comprises 16 residues.